This TCR beta chain was documented in a study of T cell responses to AZD1222 COVID-19 vaccine (dated by TCRdb to the early 2020s). For context, the study as a whole: TCR sequencing was performed for 230 to 250 trial participants, of whom around 210 were given two doses of AZD1222 and roughly 25 were given two doses of MenACWY control vaccine. Trial participants were enrolled by age into subgroups of 18-55, 56-69 and 70-plus years, and around 150, 29 and 61 TCR-sequenced participants, respectively, were included in these subgroups. The research as a whole found: The whole spike protein was spanned by vaccine-associated CD4 TCRs, and dominant responses were seen in regions 160-218 and 743-854. In the small 56-69-year group, the increase in depth fell short of significance, most likely because of low power. No day 14 peak-response samples were available, so repertoires were characterized only after the peak T cell response. Spike-specific TCR breadth and depth rose significantly after two AZD1222 doses compared with day 0 and with MenACWY recipients. Conclusions about previously exposed vaccinees were limited because only 5 or 6 AZD1222 recipients were SARS-CoV-2 seropositive at baseline. Participants were mostly white British, with more females than males. The authors suggested clonal diversity may have been underestimated. Nearly half of unique spike-specific TCRs reportedly recognized epitopes outside regions mutated in the B.1.351 and B.1.1.7 variants.

Details on this clone: It lacks a known antigen. It has no much larger one-base neighbor in the sample; base qualities were not kept.

The time point label corresponds to: about 28 days (+/-7) after the second vaccine dose. Because spike-specific TCR depth and breadth did not differ between the two schedules, AZD1222 recipients who got a second dose at roughly 4 weeks were pooled with those who got a second dose at roughly 12 weeks. Samples from vaccinated people were obtained from the UK trials COV001 and COV002, which included a single-blind randomized controlled phase 2/3 trial of AZD1222 (ChAdOx1 nCoV-19) in healthy adults. For TCRbeta chain sequencing, PBMC samples were collected from trial participants at day 0 and at day 28 after the second dose. The CDR3 regions of human TCRbeta chains were analyzed by immunosequencing. As for the original processing: Repertoire TCRs were matched against a reference library of SARS-CoV-2-specific TCRs generated with the MIRA antigen-specificity platform. Breadth meant the fraction of unique TCRs that were SARS-CoV-2-associated, whereas depth meant the fraction of total T cells that were SARS-CoV-2-associated. Using the MIRA data, each spike-specific TCR was assigned both to the spike region to which the TCR was reactive and to a CD4 or CD8 class. Log10-transformed breadth and depth values were compared by one-way ANOVA with Sidak's multiple comparisons tests. The table was pulled from immuneACCESS by TCRdb, which kept in-frame rearrangements only. Such tables lose some clones; where checked, under half of the loss comes from unresolved V genes, and the rest has no known cause. V, J and clone size derive from that table, while D and trimming were established from the DNA sequence. Recorded for this sample are under 150,000 clones; about 91% of them occurred a single time. The biggest ten clones account for 9.3% of the sample.

At the junction V is shortened by 4 bases and J by 4 bases, with 16 bases in between. From the germline V gene, CDR1 is MNHEY and CDR2 is SVGAGI. The CDR3 numbers 15 residues from cysteine through phenylalanine. The sequence is cut down to CDR3 DNA, 45 bases in frame from base 1. The sequence joins TRBV6-5 to TRBJ2-5; tentative D gene TRBD2, with 6 bases matching. This clonotype was sampled from an adult who received the AZD1222 COVID-19 vaccine. Sample: peripheral blood, taken 28 days after the second AZD1222 dose. DNA sequence: TGTGCCAGCAGTTCTGCTGGAGGGGTCCGAGAGACCCAGTACTTC. Its amino acids are CASSSAGGVRETQYF.